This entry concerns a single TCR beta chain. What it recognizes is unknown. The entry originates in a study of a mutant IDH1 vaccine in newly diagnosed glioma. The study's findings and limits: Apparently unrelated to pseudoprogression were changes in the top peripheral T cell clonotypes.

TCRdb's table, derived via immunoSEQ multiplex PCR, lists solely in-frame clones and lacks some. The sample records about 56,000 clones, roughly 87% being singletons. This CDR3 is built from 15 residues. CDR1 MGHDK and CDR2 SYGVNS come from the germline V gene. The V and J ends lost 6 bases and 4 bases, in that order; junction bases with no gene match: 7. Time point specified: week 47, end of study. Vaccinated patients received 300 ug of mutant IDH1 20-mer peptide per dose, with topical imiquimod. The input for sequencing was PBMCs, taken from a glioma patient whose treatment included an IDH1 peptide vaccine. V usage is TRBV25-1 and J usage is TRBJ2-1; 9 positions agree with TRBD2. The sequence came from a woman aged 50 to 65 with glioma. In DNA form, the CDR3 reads TGTGCCAGCAGCCGGGGAGCGGGGGGATACAATGAGCAGTTCTTC. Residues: CASSRGAGGYNEQFF.